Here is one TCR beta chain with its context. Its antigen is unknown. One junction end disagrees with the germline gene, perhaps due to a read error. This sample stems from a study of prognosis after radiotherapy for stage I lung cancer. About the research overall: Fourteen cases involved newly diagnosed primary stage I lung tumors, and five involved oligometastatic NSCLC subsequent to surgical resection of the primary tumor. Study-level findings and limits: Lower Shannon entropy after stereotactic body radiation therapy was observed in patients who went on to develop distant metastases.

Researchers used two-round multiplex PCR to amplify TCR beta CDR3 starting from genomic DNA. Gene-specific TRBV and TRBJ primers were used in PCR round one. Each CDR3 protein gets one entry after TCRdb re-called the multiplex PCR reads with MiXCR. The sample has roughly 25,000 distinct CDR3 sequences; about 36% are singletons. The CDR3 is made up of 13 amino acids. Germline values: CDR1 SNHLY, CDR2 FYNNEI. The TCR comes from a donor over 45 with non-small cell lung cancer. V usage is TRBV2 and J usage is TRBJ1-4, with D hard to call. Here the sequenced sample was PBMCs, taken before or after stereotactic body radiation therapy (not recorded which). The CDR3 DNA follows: TGTGCCTGCAAGGATGCAACTAATGAAAAACCGTTTTTT. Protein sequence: CACKDATNEKPFF.